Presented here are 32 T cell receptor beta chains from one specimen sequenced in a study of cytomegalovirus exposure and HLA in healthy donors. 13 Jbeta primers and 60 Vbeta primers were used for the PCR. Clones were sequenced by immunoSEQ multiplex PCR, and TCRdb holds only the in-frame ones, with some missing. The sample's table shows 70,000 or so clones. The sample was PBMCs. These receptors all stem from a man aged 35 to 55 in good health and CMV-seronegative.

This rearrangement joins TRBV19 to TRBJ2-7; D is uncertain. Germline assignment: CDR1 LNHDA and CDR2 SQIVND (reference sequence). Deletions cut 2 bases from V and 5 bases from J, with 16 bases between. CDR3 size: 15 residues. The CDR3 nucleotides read TGTGCCAGTAGTATATCCCGGGTAGCTACGGACGAGCAGTACTTC. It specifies CASSISRVATDEQYF.

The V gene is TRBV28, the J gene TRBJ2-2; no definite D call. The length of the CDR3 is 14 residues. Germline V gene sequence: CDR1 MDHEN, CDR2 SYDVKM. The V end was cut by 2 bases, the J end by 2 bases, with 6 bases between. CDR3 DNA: TGTGCCAGCAGTTTAAACAGAAACACCGGGGAGCTGTTTTTT. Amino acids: CASSLNRNTGELFF.

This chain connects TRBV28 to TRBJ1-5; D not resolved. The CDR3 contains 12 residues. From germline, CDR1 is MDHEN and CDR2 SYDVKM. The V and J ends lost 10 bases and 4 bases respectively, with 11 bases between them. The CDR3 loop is CATLPTNQPQHF. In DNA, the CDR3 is TGTGCCACCCTCCCAACAAATCAGCCCCAGCATTTT.

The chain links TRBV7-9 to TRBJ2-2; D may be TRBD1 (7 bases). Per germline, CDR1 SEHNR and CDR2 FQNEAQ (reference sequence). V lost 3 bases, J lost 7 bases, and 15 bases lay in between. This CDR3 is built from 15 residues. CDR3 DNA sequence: TGTGCCAGCAGCTTTGGTCCAGGGGGGATCGGGGAGCTGTTTTTT. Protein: CASSFGPGGIGELFF. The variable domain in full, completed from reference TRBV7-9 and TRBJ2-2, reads DTGVSQNPRHKITKRGQNVTFRCDPISEHNRLYWYRQTLGQGPEFLTYFQNEAQLEKSRLLSDRFSAERPKGSFSTLEIQRTEQGDSAMYLCASSFGPGGIGELFFGEGSRLTVL.

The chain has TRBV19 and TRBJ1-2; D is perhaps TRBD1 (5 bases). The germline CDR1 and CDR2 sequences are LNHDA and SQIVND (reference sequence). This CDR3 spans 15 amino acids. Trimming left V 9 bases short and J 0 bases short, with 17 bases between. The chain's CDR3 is CASLMGQNPNYGYTF. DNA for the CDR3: TGTGCCAGCCTCATGGGGCAGAATCCTAACTATGGCTACACCTTC. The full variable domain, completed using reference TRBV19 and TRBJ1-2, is DGGITQSPKYLFRKEGQNVTLSCEQNLNHDAMYWYRQDPGQGLRLIYYSQIVNDFQKGDIAEGYSVSREKKESFPLTVTSAQKNPTAFYLCASLMGQNPNYGYTFGSGTRLTVV.

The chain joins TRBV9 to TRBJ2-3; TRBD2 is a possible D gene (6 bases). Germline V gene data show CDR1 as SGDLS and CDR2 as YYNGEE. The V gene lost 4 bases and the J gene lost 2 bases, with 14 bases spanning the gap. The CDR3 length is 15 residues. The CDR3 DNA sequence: TGTGCCAGCAGCCTAGGAGCGGGTCCCACAGATACGCAGTATTTT. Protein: CASSLGAGPTDTQYF.

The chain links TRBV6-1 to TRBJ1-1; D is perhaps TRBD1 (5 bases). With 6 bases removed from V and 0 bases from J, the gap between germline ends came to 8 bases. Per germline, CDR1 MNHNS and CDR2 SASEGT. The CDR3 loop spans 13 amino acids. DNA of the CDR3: TGTGCCAGCAGGACAGCGATGAACACTGAAGCTTTCTTT. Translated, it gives CASRTAMNTEAFF.

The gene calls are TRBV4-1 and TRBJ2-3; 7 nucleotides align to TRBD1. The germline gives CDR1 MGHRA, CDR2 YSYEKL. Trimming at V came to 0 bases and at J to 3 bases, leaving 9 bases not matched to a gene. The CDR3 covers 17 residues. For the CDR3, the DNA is TGCGCCAGCAGCCAAGAATTTGGACAGGCGCCAACAGATACGCAGTATTTT. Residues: CASSQEFGQAPTDTQYF.

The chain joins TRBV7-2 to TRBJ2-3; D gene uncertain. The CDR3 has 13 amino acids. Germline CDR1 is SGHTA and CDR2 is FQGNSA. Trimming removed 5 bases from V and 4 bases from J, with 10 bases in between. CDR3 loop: CASSMSRSDTQYF. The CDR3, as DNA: TGTGCCAGCAGCATGAGCCGCTCAGATACGCAGTATTTT.

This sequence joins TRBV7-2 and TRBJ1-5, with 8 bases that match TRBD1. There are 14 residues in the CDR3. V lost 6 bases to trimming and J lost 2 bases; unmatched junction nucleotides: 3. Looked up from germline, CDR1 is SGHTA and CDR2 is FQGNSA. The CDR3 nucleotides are TGTGCCAGCAGTTCGGGACAGGGCAATCAGCCCCAGCATTTT. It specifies CASSSGQGNQPQHF.

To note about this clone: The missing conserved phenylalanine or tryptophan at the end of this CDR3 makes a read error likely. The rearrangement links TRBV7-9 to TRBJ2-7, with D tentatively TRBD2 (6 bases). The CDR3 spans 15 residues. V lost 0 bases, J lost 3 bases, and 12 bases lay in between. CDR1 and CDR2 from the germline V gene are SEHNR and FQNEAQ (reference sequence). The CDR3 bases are TGTGCCAGCAGCTTAGCGGCGGGGTTGCACTACGAGCAGTACCTC. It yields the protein CASSLAAGLHYEQYL.

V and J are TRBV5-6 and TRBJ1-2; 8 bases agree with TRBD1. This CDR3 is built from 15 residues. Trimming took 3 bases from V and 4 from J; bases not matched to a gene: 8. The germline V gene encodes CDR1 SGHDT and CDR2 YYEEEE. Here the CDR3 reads CASSWVDRVAYGYTF. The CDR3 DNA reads TGTGCCAGCAGCTGGGTGGACAGGGTCGCCTATGGCTACACCTTC.

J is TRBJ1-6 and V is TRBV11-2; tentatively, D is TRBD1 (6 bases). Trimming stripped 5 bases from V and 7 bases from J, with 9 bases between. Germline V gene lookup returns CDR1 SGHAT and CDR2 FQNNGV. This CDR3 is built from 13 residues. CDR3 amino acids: CASSLGQNSPLHF. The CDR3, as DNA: TGTGCCAGCAGCCTAGGACAGAATTCACCCCTCCACTTT. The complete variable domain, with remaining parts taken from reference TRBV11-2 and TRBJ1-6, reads EAGVAQSPRYKIIEKRQSVAFWCNPISGHATLYWYQQILGQGPKLLIQFQNNGVVDDSQLPKDRFSAERLKGVDSTLKIQPAKLEDSAVYLCASSLGQNSPLHFGNGTRLTVT.

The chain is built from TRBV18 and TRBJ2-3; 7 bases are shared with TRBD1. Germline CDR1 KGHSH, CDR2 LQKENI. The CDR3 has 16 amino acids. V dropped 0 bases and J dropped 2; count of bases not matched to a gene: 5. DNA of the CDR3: TGTGCCAGCTCACCACCCGGGACAGACATCACAGATACGCAGTATTTT. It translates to CASSPPGTDITDTQYF.

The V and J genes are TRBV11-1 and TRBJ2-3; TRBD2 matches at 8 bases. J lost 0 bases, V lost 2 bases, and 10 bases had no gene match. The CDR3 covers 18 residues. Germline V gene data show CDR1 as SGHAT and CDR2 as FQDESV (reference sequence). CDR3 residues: CASSLSRGGRLSTDTQYF. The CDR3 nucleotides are TGTGCCAGCAGCTTATCTCGCGGGGGGAGACTTAGCACAGATACGCAGTATTTT.

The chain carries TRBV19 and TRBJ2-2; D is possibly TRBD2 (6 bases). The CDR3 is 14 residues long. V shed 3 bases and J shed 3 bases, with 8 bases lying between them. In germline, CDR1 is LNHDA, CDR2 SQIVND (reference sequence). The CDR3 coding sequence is TGTGCCAGTAGTATGTCGGGGGACACCGGGGAGCTGTTTTTT. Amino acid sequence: CASSMSGDTGELFF. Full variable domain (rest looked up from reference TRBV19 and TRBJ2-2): DGGITQSPKYLFRKEGQNVTLSCEQNLNHDAMYWYRQDPGQGLRLIYYSQIVNDFQKGDIAEGYSVSREKKESFPLTVTSAQKNPTAFYLCASSMSGDTGELFFGEGSRLTVL.

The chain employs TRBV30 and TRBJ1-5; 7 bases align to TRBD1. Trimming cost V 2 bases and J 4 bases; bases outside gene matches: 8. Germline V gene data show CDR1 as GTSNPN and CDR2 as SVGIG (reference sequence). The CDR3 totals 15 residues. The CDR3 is CAWSIPGGANQPQHF. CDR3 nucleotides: TGTGCCTGGAGTATCCCAGGGGGTGCAAATCAGCCCCAGCATTTT.

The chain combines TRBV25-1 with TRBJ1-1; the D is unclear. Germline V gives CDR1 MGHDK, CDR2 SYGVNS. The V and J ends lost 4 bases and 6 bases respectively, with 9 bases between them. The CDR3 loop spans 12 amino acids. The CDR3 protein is CASSVHTSEAFF. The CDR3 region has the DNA TGTGCCAGCAGTGTGCACACCTCTGAAGCTTTCTTT. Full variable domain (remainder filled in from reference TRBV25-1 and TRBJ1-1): EADIYQTPRYLVIGTGKKITLECSQTMGHDKMYWYQQDPGMELHLIHYSYGVNSTEKGDLSSESTVSRIRTEHFPLTLESARPSHTSQYLCASSVHTSEAFFGQGTRLTVV.

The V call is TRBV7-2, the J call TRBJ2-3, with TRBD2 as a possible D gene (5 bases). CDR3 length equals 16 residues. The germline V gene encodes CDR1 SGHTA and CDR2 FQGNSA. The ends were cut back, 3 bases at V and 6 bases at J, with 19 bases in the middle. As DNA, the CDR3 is TGTGCCAGCAGCTTCTCCGGGAATCCCGCCTTGGATACGCAGTATTTT. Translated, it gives CASSFSGNPALDTQYF.

The DNA for the CDR3 is TGTGCCAGCAGCCTTCGACTAGCGGCGACCCCTCCACCTTACGAGCAGTACTTC. This sequence encodes CASSLRLAATPPPYEQYF. V usage is TRBV7-2 and J usage is TRBJ2-7; 9 nucleotides agree with TRBD2. This CDR3 contains 18 residues. Germline V gives CDR1 SGHTA, CDR2 FQGNSA. V shed 5 bases, J shed 4 bases, and the junction held 18 bases outside the gene matches.

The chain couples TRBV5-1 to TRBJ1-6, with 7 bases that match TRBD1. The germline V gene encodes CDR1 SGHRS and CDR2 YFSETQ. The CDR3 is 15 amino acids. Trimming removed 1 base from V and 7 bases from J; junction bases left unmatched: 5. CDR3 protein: CASSLWDSRNSPLHF. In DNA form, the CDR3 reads TGCGCCAGCAGCTTGTGGGACAGTCGGAATTCACCCCTCCACTTT.

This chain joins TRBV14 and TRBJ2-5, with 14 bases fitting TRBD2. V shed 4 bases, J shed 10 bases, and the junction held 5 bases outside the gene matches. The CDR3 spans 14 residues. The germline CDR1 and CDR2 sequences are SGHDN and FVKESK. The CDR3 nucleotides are TGTGCCAGCAGCCCCGGGACTAGCGGGGGCCACCAGTACTTC. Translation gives CASSPGTSGGHQYF.

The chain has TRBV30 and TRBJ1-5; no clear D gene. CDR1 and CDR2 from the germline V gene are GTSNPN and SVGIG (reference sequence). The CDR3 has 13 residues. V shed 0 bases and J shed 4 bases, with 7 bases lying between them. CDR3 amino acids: CAWSVQRNQPQHF. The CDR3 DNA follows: TGTGCCTGGAGTGTGCAGAGGAATCAGCCCCAGCATTTT.

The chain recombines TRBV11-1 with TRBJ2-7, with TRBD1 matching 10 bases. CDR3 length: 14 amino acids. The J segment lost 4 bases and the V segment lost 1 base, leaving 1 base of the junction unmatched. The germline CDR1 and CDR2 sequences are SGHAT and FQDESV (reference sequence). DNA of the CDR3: TGTGCCAGCAGCTTAGGACAGGGGGCGTACGAGCAGTACTTC. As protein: CASSLGQGAYEQYF.

CDR3 sequence reads: CASRLSETEASEQYF. The CDR3 DNA sequence: TGTGCCAGCAGGCTCTCCGAGACAGAAGCCTCCGAGCAGTACTTC. V and J are TRBV7-9 and TRBJ2-7; tentative D call: TRBD1 (5 bases). Germline CDR1 reads SEHNR; CDR2 reads FQNEAQ (reference sequence). Trimming left V 6 bases short and J 6 bases short, with 21 bases between. The CDR3 covers 15 residues.

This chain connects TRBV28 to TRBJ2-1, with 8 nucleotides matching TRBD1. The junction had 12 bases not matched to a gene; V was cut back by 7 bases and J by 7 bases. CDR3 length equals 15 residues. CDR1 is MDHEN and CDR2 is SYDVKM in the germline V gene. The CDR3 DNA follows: TGTGCCAGCATCCCTCCCAGGGGGCGCGTGAATGAGCAGTTCTTC. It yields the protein CASIPPRGRVNEQFF.

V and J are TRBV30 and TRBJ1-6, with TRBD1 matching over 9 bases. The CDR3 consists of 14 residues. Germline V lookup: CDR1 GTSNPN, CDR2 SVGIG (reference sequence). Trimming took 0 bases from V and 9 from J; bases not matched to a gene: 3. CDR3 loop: CAWSVLQGASPLHF. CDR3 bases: TGTGCCTGGAGTGTACTACAGGGGGCTTCACCCCTCCACTTT. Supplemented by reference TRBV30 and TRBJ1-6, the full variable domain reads SQTIHQWPATLVQPVGSPLSLECTVEGTSNPNLYWYRQAAGRGLQLLFYSVGIGQISSEVPQNLSASRPQDRQFILSSKKLLLSDSGFYLCAWSVLQGASPLHFGNGTRLTVT.

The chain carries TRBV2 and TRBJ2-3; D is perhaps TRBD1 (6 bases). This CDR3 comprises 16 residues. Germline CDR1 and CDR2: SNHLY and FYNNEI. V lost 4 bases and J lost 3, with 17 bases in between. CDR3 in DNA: TGTGCCAGCAGTGGGAACAGGGTCGCGGGTACAGATACGCAGTATTTT. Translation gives CASSGNRVAGTDTQYF.

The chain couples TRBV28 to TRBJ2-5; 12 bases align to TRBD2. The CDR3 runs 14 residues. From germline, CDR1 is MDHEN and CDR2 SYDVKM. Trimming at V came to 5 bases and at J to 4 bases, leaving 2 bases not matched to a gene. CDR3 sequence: CASSLTSGGETQYF. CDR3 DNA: TGTGCCAGCAGTCTGACTAGCGGGGGAGAGACCCAGTACTTC.

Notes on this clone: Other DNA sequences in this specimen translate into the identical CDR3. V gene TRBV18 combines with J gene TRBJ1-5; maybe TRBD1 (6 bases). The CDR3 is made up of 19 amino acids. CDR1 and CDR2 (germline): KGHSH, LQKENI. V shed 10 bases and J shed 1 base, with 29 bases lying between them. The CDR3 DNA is TGTGCCACCCACCCTGGTCACTCCACAGGGAATATGAGCAATCAGCCCCAGCATTTT. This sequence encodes CATHPGHSTGNMSNQPQHF.

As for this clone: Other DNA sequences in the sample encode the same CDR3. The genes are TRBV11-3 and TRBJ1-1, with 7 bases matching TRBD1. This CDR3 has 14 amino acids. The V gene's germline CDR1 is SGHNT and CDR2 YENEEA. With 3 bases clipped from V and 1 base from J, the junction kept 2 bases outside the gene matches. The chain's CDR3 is CASSLTGPNTEAFF. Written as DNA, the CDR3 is TGTGCCAGCAGCTTGACAGGGCCGAACACTGAAGCTTTCTTT.

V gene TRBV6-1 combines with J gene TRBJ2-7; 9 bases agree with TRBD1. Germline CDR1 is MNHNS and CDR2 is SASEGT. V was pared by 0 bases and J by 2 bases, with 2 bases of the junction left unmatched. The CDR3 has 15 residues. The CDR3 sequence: CASSEARTGAYEQYF. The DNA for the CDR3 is TGTGCCAGCAGTGAAGCCCGGACAGGGGCCTACGAGCAGTACTTC.